This T cell receptor beta chain was identified in a study of cytomegalovirus exposure and HLA in healthy donors. Study background: T cells numbering about 200 million yielded 100 million to 120 million unique TCR beta sequences in an earlier analysis. There were 350 to 400 genotyped donors. Of these, 81% fell in the genetic ancestry cluster associated with self-reported Caucasian donors.

The V gene end was trimmed by 0 bases and the J gene end by 1 base; junction bases not matched to a gene: 6. The CDR3 extends over 16 amino acids. Germline lookup yields CDR1 SGHRS and CDR2 YFSETQ. Note on this clone: Its antigen is unknown.

Both 60 Vbeta primers and 13 Jbeta primers went into the PCR. Here immunoSEQ multiplex PCR was the method, and the copy in TCRdb shows in-frame clones only, minus some. This table has some 150,000 clones, 79% appearing once. Study-level points and caveats: In a later analysis, parvovirus B19, influenza, CMV and Epstein-Barr virus appeared linked to several top co-occurrence clusters. In a later analysis, HLA-C alleles had the fewest associated TCRs, DRB1 alleles the most.

Sequences were obtained from PBMCs. This clonotype was sampled from a young man in good health and CMV-seropositive. The chain joins TRBV5-1 to TRBJ1-1, with 7 positions matching TRBD1. This CDR3 reads CASSLDVGGGNTEAFF. The CDR3 nucleotides read TGCGCCAGCAGCTTGGATGTAGGGGGCGGGAACACTGAAGCTTTCTTT.